Shown below are 20 T cell receptor beta chains from a single sample sequenced in a study of T cell responses to AZD1222 COVID-19 vaccine. The repertoire was sequenced with immunoSEQ multiplex PCR; TCRdb's copy has only in-frame clones and lacks some. The sample lists 150,000 to 200,000 clones; more than 90% were seen once. The sample here was peripheral blood, taken 28 days after the second dose of the MenACWY control vaccine. The receptors originated from an adult who received the MenACWY meningococcal vaccine as a control.

This chain links TRBV28 with TRBJ2-7; maybe TRBD2 (5 bases). Germline CDR1 reads MDHEN; CDR2 reads SYDVKM. Trimming took off 7 bases at V and 3 bases at J, with 10 bases between the two ends. This CDR3 has 12 amino acids. The CDR3 reads CASMRASYEQYF. In DNA form, the CDR3 reads TGTGCCAGCATGAGGGCCAGCTACGAGCAGTACTTC. Variable domain in full (rest from reference TRBV28 and TRBJ2-7): DVKVTQSSRYLVKRTGEKVFLECVQDMDHENMFWYRQDPGLGLRLIYFSYDVKMKEKGDIPEGYSVSREKKERFSLILESASTNQTSMYLCASMRASYEQYFGPGTRLTVT.

The chain uses TRBV5-1 and TRBJ2-7, with unresolved D. Trimming stripped 0 bases from V and 6 bases from J, with 7 bases between. The germline V gene encodes CDR1 SGHRS and CDR2 YFSETQ. CDR3 length equals 12 residues. The CDR3 protein is CASSLEGREQYF. CDR3 nucleotide sequence: TGCGCCAGCAGCTTGGAGGGCCGCGAGCAGTACTTC.

The rearrangement uses TRBV4-1 and TRBJ2-7; TRBD1 aligns across 11 bases. CDR1 is MGHRA, CDR2 YSYEKL, per germline. The V segment lost 3 bases and the J segment 3 bases; nucleotides outside the gene matches: 10. The CDR3 spans 17 residues. As DNA, the CDR3 is TGCGCCAGCAGCCACCTTCCTCCGGGACAGGGGGTCTACGAGCAGTACTTC. This codes for CASSHLPPGQGVYEQYF.

This chain uses TRBV7-2 with TRBJ2-1, with TRBD2 as a possible D gene (6 bases). V gave up 2 bases and J gave up 0 bases, with 8 bases separating them. This CDR3 contains 15 residues. Germline V CDR1 and CDR2: SGHTA, FQGNSA. The CDR3 reads CASSLRGDSYNEQFF. The CDR3 nucleotides read TGTGCCAGCAGCTTACGCGGGGACTCCTACAATGAGCAGTTCTTC.

This clone was found a few times. V is TRBV7-9 and J is TRBJ1-4; D is undetermined. The germline V and J ends were trimmed by 5 bases and 3 bases, with 13 bases remaining between them. Germline V gene lookup returns CDR1 SEHNR and CDR2 FQNEAQ (reference sequence). The CDR3 has 15 amino acids. This CDR3 reads CASSPLPRANEKLFF. The CDR3 coding sequence is TGTGCCAGCAGCCCGCTCCCCCGTGCTAATGAAAAACTGTTTTTT.

The chain carries TRBV2 and TRBJ2-2; D is possibly TRBD1 (6 bases). This CDR3 is 16 amino acids long. CDR1 and CDR2 from the germline V gene are SNHLY and FYNNEI. The V gene lost 5 bases and the J gene lost 1 base, with 14 bases spanning the gap. CDR3 sequence (DNA): TGTGCCAGCAGTACCAAAGGGGGAAGGAACACCGGGGAGCTGTTTTTT. Its protein product is CASSTKGGRNTGELFF.

The chain combines TRBV27 with TRBJ1-4; D gene uncertain. The CDR3 has 13 amino acids. Trimming cost V 4 bases and J 8 bases, with 11 bases left between them. Germline CDR1 and CDR2: MNHEY and SMNVEV (reference sequence). The CDR3 nucleotides are TGTGCCAGCAGTTCAACTGTGGACGAAAAACTGTTTTTT. Translation: CASSSTVDEKLFF.

The CDR3 here is CASIEAPDTYEQYF. CDR3 bases: TGTGCCAGCATTGAGGCCCCGGACACCTACGAGCAGTACTTC. The chain joins TRBV21-1 to TRBJ2-7; the D call of TRBD1 is as the table states it, not checked on the DNA. TRBV21-1 is deemed a pseudogene. This CDR3 contains 14 residues.

This chain's CDR3 is CASSESTGAGEKLFF. Here the CDR3 DNA reads TGCGCCAGCAGTGAGTCGACCGGGGCAGGGGAAAAACTGTTTTTT. The V gene is TRBV10-1, the J gene TRBJ1-4, with D perhaps TRBD1 (5 bases). From germline, CDR1 is WNHNN and CDR2 SYGVQD (reference sequence). V was shortened by 0 bases and J by 8 bases, with 13 bases between the two germline ends. The CDR3 totals 15 residues.

The rearrangement links TRBV7-2 to TRBJ1-2, with 7 bases identical to TRBD1. The germline V gene encodes CDR1 SGHTA and CDR2 FQGNSA. The CDR3 length is 14 residues. The V segment lost 5 bases and the J segment 5 bases; nucleotides outside the gene matches: 8. Here the CDR3 reads CASSTDRASYGYTF. The CDR3 DNA sequence: TGTGCCAGCAGCACTGACAGGGCGTCGTATGGCTACACCTTC.

The rearrangement links TRBV19 to TRBJ2-2, with D tentatively TRBD1 (5 bases). Trimming pared 6 bases from V and 0 bases from J, leaving 14 bases between. Germline CDR1 is LNHDA and CDR2 is SQIVND (reference sequence). The CDR3 covers 16 residues. The CDR3 DNA sequence: TGTGCCAGTAGGTTTGGGGCATCCGCGAACACCGGGGAGCTGTTTTTT. Its translation: CASRFGASANTGELFF.

The V call is TRBV28, the J call TRBJ2-5; tentatively, D is TRBD1 (6 bases). There are 14 residues in the CDR3. Germline assignment: CDR1 MDHEN and CDR2 SYDVKM. The V end was cut by 2 bases, the J end by 1 base, with 8 bases between. CDR3 sequence (DNA): TGTGCCAGCAGTTTAGGACAGCCCCAAGAGACCCAGTACTTC. Translation: CASSLGQPQETQYF.

The chain combines TRBV11-3 with TRBJ2-7; 7 nucleotides match TRBD1. The CDR3 length is 15 residues. Germline CDR1 and CDR2: SGHNT and YENEEA. The junction had 9 bases not matched to a gene; V was cut back by 3 bases and J by 4 bases. The CDR3 is CASSFDGQGVYEQYF. For the CDR3, the DNA is TGTGCCAGCAGCTTCGACGGGCAGGGGGTATACGAGCAGTACTTC.

The J gene is TRBJ2-6, the V gene TRBV7-3; D is possibly TRBD2 (5 bases). CDR1 is SGHTA and CDR2 is FQGTGA in the germline V gene. Trimming took off 0 bases at V and 2 bases at J, with 14 bases between the two ends. There are 18 residues in the CDR3. The CDR3 spells CASSLTLGGGTGANVLTF. CDR3 coding DNA: TGTGCCAGCAGCTTAACGTTGGGTGGAGGCACTGGGGCCAACGTCCTGACTTTC.

This CDR3 is CATRTGFNTEAFF. CDR3 nucleotide sequence: TGTGCCACCAGAACAGGGTTCAACACTGAAGCTTTCTTT. This chain joins TRBV24-1 and TRBJ1-1; D may be TRBD1 (6 bases). Germline V CDR1 and CDR2: KGHDR, SFDVKD. Deletions cut 7 bases from V and 2 bases from J, with 10 bases between. This CDR3 has 13 residues.

This clone has just one count. This chain joins TRBV19 and TRBJ2-1; 7 bases map to TRBD1. This CDR3 is built from 13 residues. CDR1 is LNHDA, CDR2 SQIVND, per germline (reference sequence). Germline trimming cut 7 bases from V and 6 bases from J; bases unmatched to any gene: 6. The CDR3 nucleotides are TGTGCCAGTACATACAGGGGCCTCAATGAGCAGTTCTTC. Amino acid sequence: CASTYRGLNEQFF.

This CDR3 is CASSRDRVNEQFF. CDR3 DNA sequence: TGCGCCAGCAGTCGGGACCGAGTCAATGAGCAGTTCTTC. The chain employs TRBV5-1 and TRBJ2-1; the D call may be TRBD1 or TRBD2 (5 bases each). Trimming stripped 5 bases from V and 6 bases from J, with 12 bases between. The CDR3 consists of 13 residues. Germline assignment: CDR1 SGHRS and CDR2 YFSETQ.

This clone was seen just once. J is TRBJ2-1 and V is TRBV5-6, with 12 bases fitting TRBD2. Germline CDR1 reads SGHDT; CDR2 reads YYEEEE. The J segment lost 4 bases and the V segment lost 4 bases, leaving 6 bases of the junction unmatched. CDR3 size: 16 residues. This CDR3 reads CASSITSGGLYNEQFF. CDR3 DNA sequence: TGTGCCAGCAGCATCACTAGCGGGGGGCTTTACAATGAGCAGTTCTTC.

The genes are TRBV11-3 and TRBJ2-5; TRBD2 matches at 7 bases. Germline V CDR1 and CDR2: SGHNT, YENEEA. The CDR3 extends over 14 amino acids. Trimming at V came to 5 bases and at J to 1 base, leaving 4 bases not matched to a gene. CDR3: CASSRTGGQETQYF. The CDR3 bases are TGTGCCAGCAGCCGGACGGGGGGCCAAGAGACCCAGTACTTC.

The V and J genes are TRBV6-2 or TRBV6-3 and TRBJ2-1, with 12 bases matching TRBD2. In germline, CDR1 is MNHEY, CDR2 SVGEGT. The CDR3 totals 15 residues. The J segment lost 11 bases and the V segment lost 0 bases, leaving 5 bases of the junction unmatched. The CDR3 spells CASSYSTSGGFKQFF. CDR3 nucleotides: TGTGCCAGCAGTTACTCCACTAGCGGGGGGTTTAAGCAGTTCTTC.